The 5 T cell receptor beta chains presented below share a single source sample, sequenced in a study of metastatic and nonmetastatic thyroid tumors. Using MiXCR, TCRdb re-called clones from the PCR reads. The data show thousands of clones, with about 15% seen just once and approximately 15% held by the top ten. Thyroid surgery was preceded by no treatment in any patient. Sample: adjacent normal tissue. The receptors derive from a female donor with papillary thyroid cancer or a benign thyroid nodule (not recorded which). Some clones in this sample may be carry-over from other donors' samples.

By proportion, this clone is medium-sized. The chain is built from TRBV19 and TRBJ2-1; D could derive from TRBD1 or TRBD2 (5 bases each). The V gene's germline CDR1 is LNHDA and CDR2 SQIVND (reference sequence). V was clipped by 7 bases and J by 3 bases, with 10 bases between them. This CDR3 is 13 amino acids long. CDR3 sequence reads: CASTRDDYNEQFF. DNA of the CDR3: TGTGCCAGTACCCGGGACGACTACAATGAGCAGTTCTTC.

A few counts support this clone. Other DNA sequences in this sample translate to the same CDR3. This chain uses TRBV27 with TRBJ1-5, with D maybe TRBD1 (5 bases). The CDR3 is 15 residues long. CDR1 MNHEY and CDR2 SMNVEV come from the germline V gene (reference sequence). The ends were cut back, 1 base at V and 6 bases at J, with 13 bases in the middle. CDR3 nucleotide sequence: TGTGCCAGCAGTTTATTCCTGTCAGGGCGTCAGCCCCAGCATTTT. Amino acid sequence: CASSLFLSGRQPQHF.

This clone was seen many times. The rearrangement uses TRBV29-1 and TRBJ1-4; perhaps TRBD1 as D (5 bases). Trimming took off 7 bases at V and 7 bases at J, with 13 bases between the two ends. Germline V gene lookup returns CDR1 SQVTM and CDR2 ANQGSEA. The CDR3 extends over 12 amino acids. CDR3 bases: TGCAGCGCCCGGGACCGCCTTGAAAAACTGTTTTTT. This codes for CSARDRLEKLFF.

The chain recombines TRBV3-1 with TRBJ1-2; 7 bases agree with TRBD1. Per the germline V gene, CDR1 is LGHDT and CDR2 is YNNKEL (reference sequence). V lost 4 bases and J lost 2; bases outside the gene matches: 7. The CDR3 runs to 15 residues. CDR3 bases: TGTGCCAGCAGCCGTTTCCGGGACAGCAACTATGGCTACACCTTC. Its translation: CASSRFRDSNYGYTF.

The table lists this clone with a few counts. As DNA, the CDR3 is TGTGCCATCAGTGAGTCACCGGGACTAGCGGGAGAGGGGGAGCAGTTCTTC. It specifies CAISESPGLAGEGEQFF. V and J are TRBV10-3 and TRBJ2-1; 14 positions agree with TRBD2. This CDR3 has 17 residues. The junction had 8 bases not matched to a gene; V was cut back by 0 bases and J by 10 bases. Germline lookup yields CDR1 ENHRY and CDR2 SYGVKD.